This TCR beta chain was identified during a study of tumor-infiltrating lymphocytes in primary liver carcinoma. Study information: Enrolled patients were male and female, aged 30 to 69 years.

Overall study results and limits: Tumor-adjacent and tumor-blood pairs shared less of their repertoires than tumor region pairs shared. CD4+ and CD8+ repertoires could not be compared in these unsorted bulk samples.

They got blood RNA out of unsorted whole blood and also pulled out germline DNA. No patient had received treatment, and all had chronic HBV infection. Trimming removed 0 bases at V and 5 bases at J, with 18 bases between. CDR1 and CDR2 (germline): MNHEY, SVGAGI. The CDR3 extends over 17 amino acids. Comment on this clonotype: Antigen specificity is unknown.

Priming with a constant-region primer yielded TCR beta cDNA from 450 to 600 ng total RNA. Libraries of TCR beta came from three nested multiplex PCR rounds with slightly modified ARM-PCR. Forward primers for TRBV1-TRBV30 and a C-beta reverse primer served the first two PCR rounds, at around 11 cycles each. TCRdb processed the multiplex PCR reads anew with MiXCR; each CDR3 protein has one entry. The table shows almost 200,000 distinct CDR3 sequences, with less than 75% occurring only once. The chain joins TRBV6-5 to TRBJ2-3, with D tentatively TRBD2 (6 bases). The sample consisted of peripheral blood. The sequence came from a woman aged 55-75 years with primary liver carcinoma and hepatitis B virus infection. CDR3 DNA sequence: TGTGCCAGCAGTTACTCACACCCCCGAAGGGGAGGAGATACGCAGTATTTT. As protein: CASSYSHPRRGGDTQYF.